The clone carrying this T cell receptor beta chain occurred many times. This entry comes from a study of human T cells and chemical hapten exposure. The CDR3 loop spans 15 amino acids. Losses at the gene ends were 4 bases for V and 0 bases for J; bases not matched to a gene: 7. The germline gives CDR1 SGHRS, CDR2 YFSETQ. Time point reported: healthy volunteer bleed at 6 weeks. RNA extraction used unfractionated whole blood as the source of total RNA. Each CDR3 protein gets one entry after TCRdb re-called the RACE reads with MiXCR. The repertoire holds 30,000 to 35,000 distinct CDR3 sequences, about 5.5% seen once, with roughly 13% in the top ten.

Sequenced: whole blood. The chain has TRBV5-1 and TRBJ2-7, with 7 bases matching TRBD1. The TCR originated in a human donor in good health. Some clones in this sample may be carry-over from other donors' samples. CDR3 amino acids: CASSRLTGYSYEQYF. The CDR3, as DNA: TGCGCCAGCAGCCGCCTGACAGGGTACTCCTACGAGCAGTACTTC.